Listed here are 14 T cell receptor beta chains from one sample, sequenced in a study of T cell changes during pregnancy in multiple sclerosis. The repertoire was sequenced with immunoSEQ multiplex PCR; TCRdb's copy has only in-frame clones and lacks some. The data show approximately 99,000 clones, 90% seen once. Sequencing was performed on peripheral blood, taken in the second trimester of pregnancy. Receptors were obtained from a female donor in good health, enrolled as a control in a pregnancy study.

This clone was picked up a small number of times. V gene TRBV7-6 combines with J gene TRBJ1-6; 8 bases match TRBD1. The CDR3 contains 17 residues. Germline assignment: CDR1 SGHVS and CDR2 FNYEAQ. V lost 4 bases and J lost 7; bases outside the gene matches: 12. CDR3 in amino acids: CASSSPGPGGLNSPLHF. The DNA of the CDR3 is TGTGCCAGCAGCTCCCCCGGGCCAGGGGGCCTGAATTCACCCCTCCACTTT.

The J gene is TRBJ1-2, the V gene TRBV6-1; weak D call: TRBD1 (6 bases). Trimming removed 3 bases from V and 4 bases from J, with 15 bases in between. This CDR3 region has 15 residues. The V gene's germline CDR1 is MNHNS and CDR2 SASEGT. The CDR3 here is CASSELRQESYGYTF. As DNA, the CDR3 is TGTGCCAGCAGTGAGCTGCGACAGGAAAGCTATGGCTACACCTTC.

This clone has a handful of counts. The chain is built from TRBV4-1 and TRBJ1-6; D unclear. Trimming took 1 base from V and 3 from J, leaving 7 bases between them. This CDR3 is built from 15 residues. In germline, CDR1 is MGHRA, CDR2 YSYEKL. The chain's CDR3 is CASSQVQNYNSPLHF. In DNA form, the CDR3 reads TGCGCCAGCAGCCAAGTCCAGAACTATAATTCACCCCTCCACTTT.

The chain links TRBV9 to TRBJ2-7; D is possibly TRBD2 (6 bases). Between the trimmed V and J ends, which lost 3 bases and 7 bases, there was a span of 23 bases. The germline V gene encodes CDR1 SGDLS and CDR2 YYNGEE. The CDR3 is made up of 16 amino acids. The CDR3 spells CASSGGLSGVPLEQYF. The CDR3 DNA reads as TGTGCCAGCAGCGGGGGCCTCTCGGGGGTCCCCTTGGAGCAGTACTTC.

This chain links TRBV11-2 with TRBJ1-6; no clear D gene. This CDR3 region has 14 residues. Germline V gene sequence: CDR1 SGHAT, CDR2 FQNNGV. V shed 7 bases and J shed 10 bases, with 17 bases lying between them. Here the CDR3 reads CASTISRRVSPLHF. The CDR3 region has the DNA TGTGCCAGCACCATTAGCCGCCGGGTGTCACCCCTCCACTTT.

The chain carries TRBV4-3 and TRBJ2-3; 8 bases fit TRBD2. CDR1 LGHNA and CDR2 YSLEER come from the germline V gene. J lost 7 bases, V lost 4 bases, and 13 bases had no gene match. The CDR3 loop spans 16 amino acids. The CDR3 coding sequence is TGCGCCAGCAGCCCCCGCTCGGCTAGCGGGCGAAATACGCAGTATTTT. Translation: CASSPRSASGRNTQYF.

The table lists this clone with a count of one. The V and J genes are TRBV30 and TRBJ1-3, with D perhaps TRBD1 (5 bases). The germline V gene has CDR1 GTSNPN and CDR2 SVGIG (reference sequence). Trimming took off 2 bases at V and 2 bases at J, with 10 bases between the two ends. The CDR3 covers 14 residues. The CDR3 DNA reads TGTGCCTGGAGTATCGGGGGTACTGGAAACACCATATATTTT. The encoded protein is CAWSIGGTGNTIYF. Complete variable domain (other parts from reference TRBV30 and TRBJ1-3): SQTIHQWPATLVQPVGSPLSLECTVEGTSNPNLYWYRQAAGRGLQLLFYSVGIGQISSEVPQNLSASRPQDRQFILSSKKLLLSDSGFYLCAWSIGGTGNTIYFGEGSWLTVV.

This chain's CDR3 is CASSSGQGANYGYTF. The DNA for the CDR3 is TGTGCCAGCAGCTCGGGACAGGGGGCTAACTATGGCTACACCTTC. The chain links TRBV7-9 to TRBJ1-2; the match to TRBD1 covers 11 bases. Germline CDR1 reads SEHNR; CDR2 reads FQNEAQ (reference sequence). V trimming: 4 bases; J trimming: 0 bases; junction bases outside the gene matches: 1. The CDR3 loop spans 15 amino acids.

V is TRBV6-5 and J is TRBJ1-4, with D possibly matching TRBD1 (6 bases). This CDR3 has 16 residues. The V gene's germline CDR1 is MNHEY and CDR2 SVGAGI. The V and J ends lost 0 bases and 5 bases respectively, with 13 bases between them. The DNA for the CDR3 is TGTGCCAGCAGTTACTCGTCGGGTCAGGGGAATGAAAAACTGTTTTTT. Its translation is CASSYSSGQGNEKLFF.

This rearrangement joins TRBV5-6 to TRBJ1-4; D unclear. Trimming took off 4 bases at V and 4 bases at J, with 8 bases between the two ends. This CDR3 has 13 amino acids. From germline, CDR1 is SGHDT and CDR2 YYEEEE. The CDR3 loop is CASSPRINEKLFF. The CDR3 region has the DNA TGTGCCAGCAGCCCCAGGATTAATGAAAAACTGTTTTTT.

V gene TRBV4-2 combines with J gene TRBJ1-5; weak D call: TRBD1 (5 bases). V lost 1 base and J lost 3, with 10 bases in between. The CDR3 consists of 15 residues. CDR1 LGHNA and CDR2 YNFKEQ come from the germline V gene. CDR3 bases: TGTGCCAGCAGCCAAGCGACAGCTGACAATCAGCCCCAGCATTTT. Protein: CASSQATADNQPQHF.

The CDR3 sequence: CASSQSIQNSNQPQHF. CDR3 nucleotides: TGTGCCAGCAGCCAATCGATACAGAATAGCAATCAGCCCCAGCATTTT. This chain links TRBV16 with TRBJ1-5; D unresolved. Trimming stripped 0 bases from V and 0 bases from J, with 9 bases between. Germline V gives CDR1 KGHSY, CDR2 FQNENV. The CDR3 spans 16 residues. Full variable domain (remainder filled in from reference TRBV16 and TRBJ1-5): GEEVAQTPKHLVRGEGQKAKLYCAPIKGHSYVFWYQQVLKNEFKFLISFQNENVFDETGMPKERFSAKCLPNSPCSLEIQATKLEDSAVYFCASSQSIQNSNQPQHFGDGTRLSIL.

V is TRBV6-5 and J is TRBJ1-1; 9 bases are shared with TRBD1. This CDR3 region has 15 residues. CDR1 is MNHEY, CDR2 SVGAGI, per germline. J gave up 1 base and V 5 bases, and 5 bases lay outside the gene matches. The CDR3 protein is CASSPDRGRNTEAFF. CDR3 nucleotide sequence: TGTGCCAGCAGTCCCGACAGGGGGAGGAACACTGAAGCTTTCTTT.

This clone showed up just once. The chain uses TRBV5-6 and TRBJ2-5; TRBD2 might be the D (7 bases). Trimming took 6 bases from V and 1 from J, leaving 28 bases between them. CDR1 is SGHDT and CDR2 is YYEEEE in the germline V gene. The CDR3 spans 19 residues. The CDR3 bases are TGTGCCAGCAAACGCTACACGGGGGGCCCAGGGGCCTTCCAAGAGACCCAGTACTTC. This gives the protein CASKRYTGGPGAFQETQYF.